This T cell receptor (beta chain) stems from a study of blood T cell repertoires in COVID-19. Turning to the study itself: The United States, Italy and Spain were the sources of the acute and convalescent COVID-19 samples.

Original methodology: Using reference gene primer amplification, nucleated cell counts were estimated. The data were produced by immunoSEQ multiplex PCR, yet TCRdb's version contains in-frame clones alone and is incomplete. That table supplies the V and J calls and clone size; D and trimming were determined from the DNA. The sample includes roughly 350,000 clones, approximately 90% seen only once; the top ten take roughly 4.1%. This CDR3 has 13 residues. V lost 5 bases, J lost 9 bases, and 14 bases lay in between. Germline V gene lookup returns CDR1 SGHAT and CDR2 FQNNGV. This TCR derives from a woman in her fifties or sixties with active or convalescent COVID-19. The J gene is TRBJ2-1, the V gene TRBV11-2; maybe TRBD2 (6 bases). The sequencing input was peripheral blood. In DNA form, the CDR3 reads TGTGCCAGCAGCCGGGACTCTCTGCGTGAGCAGTTCTTC. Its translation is CASSRDSLREQFF.